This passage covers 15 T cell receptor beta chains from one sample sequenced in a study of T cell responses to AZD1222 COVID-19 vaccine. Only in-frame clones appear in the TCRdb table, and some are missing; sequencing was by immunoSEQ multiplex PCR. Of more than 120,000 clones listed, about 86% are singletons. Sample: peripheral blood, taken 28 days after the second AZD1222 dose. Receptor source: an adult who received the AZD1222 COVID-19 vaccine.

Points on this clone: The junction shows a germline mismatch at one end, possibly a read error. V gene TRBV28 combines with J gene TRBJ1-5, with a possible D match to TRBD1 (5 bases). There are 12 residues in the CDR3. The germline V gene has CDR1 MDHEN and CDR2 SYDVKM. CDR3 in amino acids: CASSLAARAVDF. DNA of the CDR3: TGTGCCAGCAGTTTGGCGGCCAGGGCGGTGGATTTT.

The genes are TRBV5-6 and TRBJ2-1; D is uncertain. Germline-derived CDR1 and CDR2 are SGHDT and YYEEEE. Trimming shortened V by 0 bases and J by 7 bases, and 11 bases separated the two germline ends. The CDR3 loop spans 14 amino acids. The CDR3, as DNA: TGTGCCAGCAGCTTGGTGGGGTTAGGGAATGAGCAGTTCTTC. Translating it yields CASSLVGLGNEQFF.

This chain's CDR3 is CASSAQVQPQHF. CDR3 coding DNA: TGTGCCAGCAGTGCCCAGGTTCAGCCCCAGCATTTT. The V call is TRBV6-2 or TRBV6-3, the J call TRBJ1-5; the D is unclear. This CDR3 region has 12 residues. Per the germline V gene, CDR1 is MNHEY and CDR2 is SVGEGT. V was clipped by 5 bases and J by 6 bases, with 8 bases between them.

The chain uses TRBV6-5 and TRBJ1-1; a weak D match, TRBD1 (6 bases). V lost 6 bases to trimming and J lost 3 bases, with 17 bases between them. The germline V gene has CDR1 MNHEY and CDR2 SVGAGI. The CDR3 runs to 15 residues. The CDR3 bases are TGTGCCAGCAGAAAGGGGGAAGGGGCGGACACTGAAGCTTTCTTT. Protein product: CASRKGEGADTEAFF.

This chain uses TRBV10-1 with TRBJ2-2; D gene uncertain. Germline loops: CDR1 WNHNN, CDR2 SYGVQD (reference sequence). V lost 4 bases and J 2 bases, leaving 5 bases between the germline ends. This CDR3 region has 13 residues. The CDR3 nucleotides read TGCGCCAGCAGTGGGGCTAACACCGGGGAGCTGTTTTTT. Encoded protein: CASSGANTGELFF.

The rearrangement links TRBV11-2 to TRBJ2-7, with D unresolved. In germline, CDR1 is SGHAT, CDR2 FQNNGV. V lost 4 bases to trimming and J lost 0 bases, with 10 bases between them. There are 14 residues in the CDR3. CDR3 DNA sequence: TGTGCCAGCAGCTCAAGACCGAGCTCCTACGAGCAGTACTTC. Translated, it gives CASSSRPSSYEQYF.

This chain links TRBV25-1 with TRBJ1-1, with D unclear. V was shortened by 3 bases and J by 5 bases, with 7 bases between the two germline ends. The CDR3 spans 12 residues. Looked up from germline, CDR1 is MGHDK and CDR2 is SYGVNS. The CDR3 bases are TGTGCCAGCAGTGATACTGGGACTGAAGCTTTCTTT. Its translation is CASSDTGTEAFF.

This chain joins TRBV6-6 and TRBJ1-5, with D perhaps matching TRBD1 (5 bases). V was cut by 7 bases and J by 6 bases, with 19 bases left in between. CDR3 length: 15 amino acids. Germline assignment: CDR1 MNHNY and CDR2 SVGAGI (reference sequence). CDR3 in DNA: TGTGCCAGCACCTGGGGCCAGGGAGGAAGTCAGCCCCAGCATTTT. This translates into CASTWGQGGSQPQHF.

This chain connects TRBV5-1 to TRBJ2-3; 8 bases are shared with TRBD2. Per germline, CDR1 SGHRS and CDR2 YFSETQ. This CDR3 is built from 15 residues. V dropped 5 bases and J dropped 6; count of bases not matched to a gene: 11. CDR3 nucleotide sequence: TGCGCCAGCAGAACTCAAGCGGGAGAAACGGATACGCAGTATTTT. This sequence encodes CASRTQAGETDTQYF.

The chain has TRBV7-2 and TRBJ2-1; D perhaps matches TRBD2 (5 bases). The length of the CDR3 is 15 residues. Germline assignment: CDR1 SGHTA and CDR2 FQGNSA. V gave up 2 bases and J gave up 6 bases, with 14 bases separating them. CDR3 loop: CASSLSWAGVNEQFF. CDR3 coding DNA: TGTGCCAGCAGCTTATCTTGGGCGGGTGTCAATGAGCAGTTCTTC.

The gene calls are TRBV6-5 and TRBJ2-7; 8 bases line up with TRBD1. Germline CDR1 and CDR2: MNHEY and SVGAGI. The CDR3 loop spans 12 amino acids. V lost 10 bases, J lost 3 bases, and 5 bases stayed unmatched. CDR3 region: CATTGQGYEQYF. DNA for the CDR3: TGTGCCACCACAGGACAGGGCTACGAGCAGTACTTC.

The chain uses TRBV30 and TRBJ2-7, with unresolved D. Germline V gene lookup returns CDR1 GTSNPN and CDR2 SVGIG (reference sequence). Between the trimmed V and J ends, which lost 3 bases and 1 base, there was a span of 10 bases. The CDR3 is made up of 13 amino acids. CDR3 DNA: TGTGCCTGGAGAGGAGCAGGATCCTACGAGCAGTACTTC. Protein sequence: CAWRGAGSYEQYF. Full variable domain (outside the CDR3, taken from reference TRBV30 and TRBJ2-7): SQTIHQWPATLVQPVGSPLSLECTVEGTSNPNLYWYRQAAGRGLQLLFYSVGIGQISSEVPQNLSASRPQDRQFILSSKKLLLSDSGFYLCAWRGAGSYEQYFGPGTRLTVT.

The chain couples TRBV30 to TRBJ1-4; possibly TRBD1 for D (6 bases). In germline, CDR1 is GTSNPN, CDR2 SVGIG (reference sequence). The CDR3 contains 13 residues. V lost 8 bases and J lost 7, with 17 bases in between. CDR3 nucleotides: TGTGCCCAGAGGGGGAACCCTGGTGAAAAACTGTTTTTT. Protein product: CAQRGNPGEKLFF.

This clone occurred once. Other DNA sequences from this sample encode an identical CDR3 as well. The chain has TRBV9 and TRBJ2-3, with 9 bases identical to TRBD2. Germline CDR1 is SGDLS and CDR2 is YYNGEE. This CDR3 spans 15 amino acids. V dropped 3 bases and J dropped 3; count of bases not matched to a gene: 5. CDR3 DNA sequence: TGTGCCAGCAGCGCCGGACTAGCGATTACAGATACGCAGTATTTT. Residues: CASSAGLAITDTQYF.

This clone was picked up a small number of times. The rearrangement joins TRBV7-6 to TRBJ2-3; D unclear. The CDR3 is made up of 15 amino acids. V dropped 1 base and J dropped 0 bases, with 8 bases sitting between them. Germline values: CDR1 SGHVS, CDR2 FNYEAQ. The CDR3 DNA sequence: TGTGCCAGCAGCTTAGGACTGACTAGCACAGATACGCAGTATTTT. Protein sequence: CASSLGLTSTDTQYF.